These 16 T cell receptor beta chains were sequenced from one sample in a study of beta chain features in type 1 diabetes. Every bit of the isolated RNA underwent reverse transcription, so sequencing read expressed TCRB transcripts. Sequencing used immunoSEQ multiplex PCR; TCRdb keeps in-frame clones, though not all of them. The table includes about 260,000 clones, 68% detected once. Sequencing was carried out using naive CD4+ T cells from blood. Every receptor here comes from a man aged 30-40 years in good health.

This clone was seen only a few times. V is TRBV12-5 and J is TRBJ2-7, with a possible D match to TRBD2 (5 bases). Per the germline V gene, CDR1 is LGHNT and CDR2 is FRNRAP. The ends were cut back, 4 bases at V and 3 bases at J, with 7 bases in the middle. The CDR3 is 12 amino acids. For the CDR3, the DNA is TGTGCTAGTGGTTCAGAGGGCTACGAGCAGTACTTC. Translating it yields CASGSEGYEQYF. Complete variable domain (other parts from reference TRBV12-5 and TRBJ2-7): DARVTQTPRHKVTEMGQEVTMRCQPILGHNTVFWYRQTMMQGLELLAYFRNRAPLDDSGMPKDRFSAEMPDATLATLKIQPSEPRDSAVYFCASGSEGYEQYFGPGTRLTVT.

The chain recombines TRBV9 with TRBJ2-1, with a tentative D call TRBD2 (5 bases). Germline-derived CDR1 and CDR2 are SGDLS and YYNGEE. The CDR3 consists of 17 residues. V was shortened by 0 bases and J by 3 bases, with 16 bases between the two germline ends. The chain's CDR3 is CASSVEGDTYFYNEQFF. DNA of the CDR3: TGTGCCAGCAGCGTAGAGGGAGACACCTACTTCTACAATGAGCAGTTCTTC.

V usage is TRBV5-1 and J usage is TRBJ2-1; TRBD2 matches at 7 bases. Germline values: CDR1 SGHRS, CDR2 YFSETQ. The CDR3 totals 18 residues. V lost 5 bases, J lost 0 bases, and 14 bases stayed unmatched. CDR3 DNA: TGCGCCAGCAGTCCTCCGGGAACAGCGGGGAGCTCCTACAATGAGCAGTTCTTC. This translates into CASSPPGTAGSSYNEQFF.

This clone has only a few counts. The CDR3 spells CASSKDGRATQYF. The CDR3 nucleotides are TGTGCCAGCAGCAAGGACGGACGTGCGACCCAGTACTTC. The rearrangement uses TRBV5-4 and TRBJ2-5; D unclear. The V and J ends lost 4 bases and 7 bases respectively, with 14 bases between them. CDR1 and CDR2 (germline): SGHNT, YYREEE (reference sequence). The CDR3 is 13 amino acids.

The chain employs TRBV28 and TRBJ2-7; 9 nucleotides line up with TRBD1. The trim removed 7 bases at V and 7 bases at J, leaving 8 bases unmatched. Germline CDR1 and CDR2: MDHEN and SYDVKM. The CDR3 covers 13 residues. The CDR3 sequence: CASTLTGGGEQYF. The DNA of the CDR3 is TGTGCCAGCACCCTGACAGGGGGAGGTGAGCAGTACTTC.

Only one count was recorded for this clone. This chain uses TRBV25-1 with TRBJ2-7, with 9 bases aligning to TRBD1. The CDR3 contains 15 residues. From germline, CDR1 is MGHDK and CDR2 SYGVNS. J was trimmed by 6 bases and V by 7 bases; bases with no gene match: 13. The CDR3 protein is CASKAPGQGIGEQYF. DNA of the CDR3: TGTGCCAGCAAAGCACCGGGACAGGGTATTGGCGAGCAGTACTTC.

The rearrangement links TRBV5-1 to TRBJ2-3; unclear D gene. Trimming stripped 1 base from V and 3 bases from J, with 9 bases between. Germline V lookup: CDR1 SGHRS, CDR2 YFSETQ. This CDR3 is 14 amino acids long. The CDR3 region is CASSLLKTTDTQYF. In DNA form, the CDR3 reads TGCGCCAGCAGCTTGCTCAAGACTACAGATACGCAGTATTTT.

The CDR3 DNA sequence: TGTGCCACCGGGATGCTAGCGGGAGGTGAGCAGTTCTTC. Encoded protein: CATGMLAGGEQFF. The chain couples TRBV15 to TRBJ2-1, with 11 bases that match TRBD2. V shed 8 bases, J shed 9 bases, and the junction held 6 bases outside the gene matches. The germline CDR1 and CDR2 sequences are LNHNV and YYDKDF (reference sequence). The CDR3 loop spans 13 amino acids.

The J gene is TRBJ2-7, the V gene TRBV28, with D unclear. CDR1 and CDR2 from the germline V gene are MDHEN and SYDVKM. This CDR3 has 13 amino acids. The ends were cut back, 2 bases at V and 2 bases at J, with 7 bases in the middle. This CDR3 is CASSLGKTYEQYF. Written as DNA, the CDR3 is TGTGCCAGCAGTTTAGGCAAGACCTACGAGCAGTACTTC.

V is TRBV13 and J is TRBJ2-3, with D maybe TRBD2 (6 bases). The CDR3 is 13 residues long. Germline CDR1 reads PRHDT; CDR2 reads FYEKMQ (reference sequence). V was clipped by 8 bases and J by 1 base, with 10 bases between them. CDR3 DNA sequence: TGTGCCAGCCGGGAGAGAGGCACAGATACGCAGTATTTT. Its translation is CASRERGTDTQYF.

The chain carries TRBV6-5 and TRBJ2-3, with D perhaps TRBD1 (5 bases). CDR1 is MNHEY and CDR2 is SVGAGI in the germline V gene. There are 12 residues in the CDR3. The V end was cut by 10 bases, the J end by 0 bases, with 8 bases between. The CDR3 DNA reads as TGTGCCACCCGACAGAGCACAGATACGCAGTATTTT. Its translation: CATRQSTDTQYF.

The CDR3: CATSASGTGFDNEQFF. The CDR3 DNA reads as TGTGCCACCAGCGCGTCCGGGACAGGGTTTGACAATGAGCAGTTCTTC. The V call is TRBV15, the J call TRBJ2-1, with 9 bases aligning to TRBD1. After removal of 5 bases from V and 5 bases from J, the junction contained 10 bases not matched to a gene. Germline values: CDR1 LNHNV, CDR2 YYDKDF (reference sequence). The CDR3 runs 16 residues.

The count of this clone is one. The gene calls are TRBV19 and TRBJ2-7; TRBD1 agrees at 8 bases. The J segment lost 1 base and the V segment lost 5 bases, leaving 4 bases of the junction unmatched. Germline V CDR1 and CDR2: LNHDA, SQIVND (reference sequence). There are 14 residues in the CDR3. The CDR3 region has the DNA TGTGCCAGTAGTGGGACAGGTGGGTCCTACGAGCAGTACTTC. It encodes CASSGTGGSYEQYF.

This chain joins TRBV30 and TRBJ1-1; D is undetermined. V lost 3 bases, J lost 1 base, and 9 bases lay in between. Germline CDR1 reads GTSNPN; CDR2 reads SVGIG (reference sequence). This CDR3 is 13 amino acids long. The CDR3 region has the DNA TGTGCCTGGAGCGGGCGCACGAACACTGAAGCTTTCTTT. It is translated as CAWSGRTNTEAFF.

The chain employs TRBV11-2 and TRBJ2-1; 7 bases map to TRBD1. CDR3 length equals 14 residues. Per germline, CDR1 SGHAT and CDR2 FQNNGV. The V gene end was trimmed by 3 bases and the J gene end by 3 bases; junction bases not matched to a gene: 2. CDR3 DNA sequence: TGTGCCAGCAGCTTGGGACAGATCTACAATGAGCAGTTCTTC. Its protein product is CASSLGQIYNEQFF. The whole variable domain, remainder taken from reference TRBV11-2 and TRBJ2-1, is EAGVAQSPRYKIIEKRQSVAFWCNPISGHATLYWYQQILGQGPKLLIQFQNNGVVDDSQLPKDRFSAERLKGVDSTLKIQPAKLEDSAVYLCASSLGQIYNEQFFGPGTRLTVL.

The CDR3 sequence is CASSLKGLGGYTF. CDR3 DNA sequence: TGCGCCAGCAGCTTGAAGGGGCTAGGTGGCTACACCTTC. The rearrangement uses TRBV5-1 and TRBJ1-2; D is possibly TRBD1 (5 bases). There are 13 residues in the CDR3. The V end lost 1 base, the J end lost 7 bases, and 11 bases lay between the germline ends. Germline V gives CDR1 SGHRS, CDR2 YFSETQ.